The T cell receptor beta chain under discussion was sequenced for a study of blood T cell repertoires in COVID-19. Study background: The United States, Italy and Spain were the sources of the acute and convalescent COVID-19 samples. The cDNA or gDNA used as material had been derived from T cells, B-cell-depleted T cells, or PBMCs.

CDR3 size: 16 residues. With 5 bases clipped from V and 0 bases from J, the junction kept 9 bases outside the gene matches. Germline V lookup: CDR1 MNHEY, CDR2 SMNVEV (reference sequence). In the study's own analysis: Using reference gene primer amplification, nucleated cell counts were estimated. Sequencing was performed with immunoSEQ multiplex PCR; in TCRdb, only in-frame clones are kept and a portion is missing. V, J and clone size derive from that table, while D and trimming were established from the DNA sequence. The data hold 260,000 or so clones, with 75% to 90% observed a single time. The sequence was collected from a human donor in a cohort sampled during active COVID-19. The material sequenced was peripheral blood. The genes are TRBV27 and TRBJ1-1; 7 nucleotides match TRBD1. The CDR3 sequence: CASSPSTGLMNTEAFF. The CDR3 region has the DNA TGTGCCAGCAGTCCGTCGACAGGGTTGATGAACACTGAAGCTTTCTTT.